This TCR beta chain was observed in a study of T-cell memory formation after mild COVID-19. Study-wide points: Mainly in CM and EM were contracting CD4+ clones; CD8+ were in EMRA. Balance between CD4 and CD8 was seen in clones contracting day 15 to 85, and a CD4+ lean was seen in later expanders.

There are a few counts of this clonotype. Its antigen remains unidentified. Germline CDR1 reads MNHNY; CDR2 reads SVGAGI (reference sequence). V was shortened by 2 bases and J by 2 bases, with 14 bases between the two germline ends. This CDR3 spans 16 amino acids. 5'RACE primed from the constant segment yielded TCR alpha and TCR beta cDNA libraries bearing sample barcodes and UMIs. TCRdb ran MiXCR on the 5' RACE reads and lists one entry per CDR3 protein. The table has 200,000 to 250,000 distinct CDR3 sequences, about 10% seen once. The chain is built from TRBV6-6 and TRBJ2-3; D is uncertain. Sequenced material: PBMCs or a T cell subset sorted from them (not recorded which). This clonotype originated in a man between 18 and 29 years old who had mild COVID-19 (a few samples of this study predate the infection). Cell type and time point are not known. This CDR3 is CASSYGPTTDTDTQYF. As DNA, the CDR3 is TGTGCCAGCAGTTACGGCCCTACGACGGACACAGATACGCAGTATTTT.